Presented here are 22 T cell receptor beta chains from one specimen sequenced in a study of blood T cell repertoires in COVID-19. Sequenced by immunoSEQ multiplex PCR; TCRdb stores in-frame clones only, minus some. The sample includes 250,000 to 300,000 clones, over 80% of them seen just once. Sequencing input: peripheral blood. These receptors came from a woman aged 40 to 50 with acute or convalescent COVID-19.

CDR3 sequence: CAWVGIQGAREGANVLTF. The CDR3 DNA reads as TGTGCCTGGGTAGGCATCCAGGGGGCGCGCGAGGGGGCCAACGTCCTGACTTTC. This rearrangement joins TRBV30 to TRBJ2-6; 8 bases fit TRBD1. J was trimmed by 4 bases and V by 5 bases; bases with no gene match: 16. The CDR3 has 18 amino acids. The germline gives CDR1 GTSNPN, CDR2 SVGIG (reference sequence). Full variable domain (rest looked up from reference TRBV30 and TRBJ2-6): SQTIHQWPATLVQPVGSPLSLECTVEGTSNPNLYWYRQAAGRGLQLLFYSVGIGQISSEVPQNLSASRPQDRQFILSSKKLLLSDSGFYLCAWVGIQGAREGANVLTFGAGSRLTVL.

The V call is TRBV6-5, the J call TRBJ2-3; TRBD1 matches at 9 bases. This CDR3 region has 13 residues. Germline V gives CDR1 MNHEY, CDR2 SVGAGI. Germline trimming cut 6 bases from V and 8 bases from J; bases unmatched to any gene: 6. The CDR3 protein is CASSPGTGITQYF. In DNA form, the CDR3 reads TGTGCCAGCAGCCCCGGGACAGGGATTACGCAGTATTTT.

This chain uses TRBV16 with TRBJ1-5, with a tentative D call TRBD1 (6 bases). Germline-derived CDR1 and CDR2 are KGHSY and FQNENV. This CDR3 has 15 amino acids. The V gene lost 1 base and the J gene lost 3 bases, with 10 bases spanning the gap. The CDR3 DNA follows: TGTGCCAGCAGCCAATTTTGGACAGACAATCAGCCCCAGCATTTT. It specifies CASSQFWTDNQPQHF. Full variable domain (outside the CDR3, taken from reference TRBV16 and TRBJ1-5): GEEVAQTPKHLVRGEGQKAKLYCAPIKGHSYVFWYQQVLKNEFKFLISFQNENVFDETGMPKERFSAKCLPNSPCSLEIQATKLEDSAVYFCASSQFWTDNQPQHFGDGTRLSIL.

The gene calls are TRBV9 and TRBJ2-6; D is perhaps TRBD1 (6 bases). Deletions cut 3 bases from V and 2 bases from J, with 15 bases between. The germline V gene has CDR1 SGDLS and CDR2 YYNGEE. The CDR3 consists of 17 residues. The CDR3 DNA is TGTGCCAGCAGCGGACAGGTCAGGTTCGCTGGGGCCAACGTCCTGACTTTC. Translating it yields CASSGQVRFAGANVLTF.

The V call is TRBV10-2, the J call TRBJ1-1, with D possibly matching TRBD1 (6 bases). CDR3 length: 13 residues. Germline V gene data show CDR1 as WSHSY and CDR2 as SAAADI. V lost 10 bases, J lost 4 bases, and 16 bases lay in between. CDR3 residues: CATRTDSPTEAFF. The CDR3 coding sequence is TGCGCCACCCGAACGGACAGCCCCACTGAAGCTTTCTTT.

The rearrangement links TRBV12-3 or TRBV12-4 to TRBJ1-2; D call uncertain. The CDR3 extends over 11 amino acids. The V end was cut by 6 bases, the J end by 8 bases, with 10 bases between. For the CDR3, the DNA is TGTGCCAGCAGCCTAGGCGGGGGCTACACCTTC. Translating it yields CASSLGGGYTF.

The chain joins TRBV10-3 to TRBJ1-1; possibly TRBD1 for D (5 bases). The germline CDR1 and CDR2 sequences are ENHRY and SYGVKD. This CDR3 is built from 14 residues. Trimming pared 7 bases from V and 2 bases from J, leaving 14 bases between. The CDR3 DNA follows: TGTGCCATCAACCCAGGGACTGGAAACACTGAAGCTTTCTTT. It translates to CAINPGTGNTEAFF.

The genes are TRBV11-3 and TRBJ2-3; 7 nucleotides line up with TRBD1. Germline loops: CDR1 SGHNT, CDR2 YENEEA. Trimming took 5 bases from V and 2 from J; bases not matched to a gene: 16. The length of the CDR3 is 18 residues. CDR3 in amino acids: CASSPSPQTGSLTDTQYF. CDR3 DNA sequence: TGTGCCAGCAGCCCCTCACCGCAGACAGGGTCACTCACAGATACGCAGTATTTT.

The chain's CDR3 is CASSPGLSGNTIYF. In DNA, the CDR3 is TGCGCCAGCAGCCCGGGGTTATCTGGAAACACCATATATTTT. The chain couples TRBV5-1 to TRBJ1-3; no reliable D call. Trimming removed 4 bases at V and 1 base at J, with 9 bases between. The CDR3 contains 14 residues. Germline V lookup: CDR1 SGHRS, CDR2 YFSETQ.

This clone was counted at least ten times. The V call is TRBV25-1, the J call TRBJ2-5, with 7 bases identical to TRBD2. Germline V gene sequence: CDR1 MGHDK, CDR2 SYGVNS. The CDR3 is 15 residues long. Trimming took 2 bases from V and 1 from J; bases not matched to a gene: 4. CDR3 bases: TGTGCCAGCAGTGAAGGAGGGACTACCCAAGAGACCCAGTACTTC. Residues: CASSEGGTTQETQYF. The complete variable domain, with remaining parts taken from reference TRBV25-1 and TRBJ2-5, reads EADIYQTPRYLVIGTGKKITLECSQTMGHDKMYWYQQDPGMELHLIHYSYGVNSTEKGDLSSESTVSRIRTEHFPLTLESARPSHTSQYLCASSEGGTTQETQYFGPGTRLLVL.

The chain has TRBV2 and TRBJ1-1; 12 bases line up with TRBD1. CDR3 length: 16 amino acids. Germline V gene data show CDR1 as SNHLY and CDR2 as FYNNEI. After removal of 10 bases from V and 3 bases from J, the junction contained 12 bases not matched to a gene. DNA of the CDR3: TGTGCCAAAGAGCCGGGACAGGGGGCGGCGGACACTGAAGCTTTCTTT. Amino acids: CAKEPGQGAADTEAFF.

This chain uses TRBV5-1 with TRBJ1-1, with a tentative D call TRBD1 (5 bases). Between the trimmed V and J ends, which lost 4 bases and 1 base, there was a span of 11 bases. This CDR3 region has 14 residues. Per germline, CDR1 SGHRS and CDR2 YFSETQ. CDR3 region: CASSRGHTNTEAFF. CDR3 nucleotides: TGCGCCAGCAGCCGAGGACACACGAACACTGAAGCTTTCTTT.

This clone was seen a single time. The gene calls are TRBV23-1 and TRBJ1-2, with TRBD1 matching 7 bases. TRBV23-1 is identified as an open reading frame with a role that is uncertain. The CDR3 runs to 13 residues. After removal of 3 bases from V and 5 bases from J, the junction contained 3 bases not matched to a gene. CDR3 loop: CASSHTTGYGYTF. CDR3 nucleotides: TGCGCCAGCAGTCACACGACAGGGTATGGCTACACCTTC.

This rearrangement joins TRBV6-5 to TRBJ1-2; 7 nucleotides line up with TRBD1. Germline V gene lookup returns CDR1 MNHEY and CDR2 SVGAGI. V was pared by 6 bases and J by 0 bases, with 4 bases of the junction left unmatched. CDR3 length: 14 residues. This chain's CDR3 is CASRKQGANYGYTF. The CDR3, as DNA: TGTGCCAGCAGAAAGCAGGGGGCTAACTATGGCTACACCTTC.

The J gene is TRBJ1-1, the V gene TRBV18, with 9 bases matching TRBD1. V shed 6 bases and J 6 bases; nucleotides not matched to a gene: 14. The germline V gene encodes CDR1 KGHSH and CDR2 LQKENI. The CDR3 length is 16 residues. The CDR3 reads CASSPLRPGQGAEAFF. The CDR3 DNA follows: TGTGCCAGCTCCCCCCTACGACCGGGACAGGGCGCTGAAGCTTTCTTT.

V and J are TRBV9 and TRBJ1-2; TRBD1 is a possible D gene (6 bases). The CDR3 runs 15 residues. Germline CDR1 and CDR2: SGDLS and YYNGEE. With 2 bases removed from V and 8 bases from J, the gap between germline ends came to 19 bases. This chain's CDR3 is CASSVARTDTLGYTF. The CDR3 DNA reads as TGTGCCAGCAGCGTGGCCCGGACAGACACCCTCGGCTACACCTTC.

This clone was found a few times. This CDR3 is also generated by other DNA sequences in the sample. The chain couples TRBV5-1 to TRBJ2-5; D is unclear. Germline loops: CDR1 SGHRS, CDR2 YFSETQ. The CDR3 sequence is 13 residues long. The ends were cut back, 4 bases at V and 1 base at J, with 8 bases in the middle. This chain's CDR3 is CASSLSPQETQYF. The CDR3 region has the DNA TGCGCCAGCAGCCTATCTCCCCAAGAGACCCAGTACTTC.

CDR3 sequence: CASSVGTENTEAFF. The CDR3 DNA reads as TGTGCCAGCAGCGTCGGGACAGAGAACACTGAAGCTTTCTTT. This sequence joins TRBV9 and TRBJ1-1; 7 bases line up with TRBD1. The length of the CDR3 is 14 residues. CDR1 and CDR2 (germline): SGDLS, YYNGEE. Trimming took 2 bases from V and 1 from J; bases not matched to a gene: 2.

This chain uses TRBV10-3 with TRBJ1-2; TRBD1 matches at 10 bases. V trimming: 9 bases; J trimming: 2 bases; junction bases outside the gene matches: 3. There are 13 residues in the CDR3. The germline V gene encodes CDR1 ENHRY and CDR2 SYGVKD. This CDR3 reads CAIRTGGNYGYTF. The CDR3 DNA sequence: TGTGCCATTCGGACAGGGGGGAACTATGGCTACACCTTC.

A few counts support this clone. The J gene is TRBJ1-1, the V gene TRBV9; tentatively, D is TRBD1 (5 bases). Germline V gene sequence: CDR1 SGDLS, CDR2 YYNGEE. This CDR3 spans 12 amino acids. V lost 6 bases and J 7 bases, leaving 13 bases between the germline ends. Here the CDR3 reads CASTNRRGEAFF. CDR3 DNA sequence: TGTGCCAGCACCAACAGGAGGGGTGAAGCTTTCTTT. Full variable domain (outside the CDR3, taken from reference TRBV9 and TRBJ1-1): DSGVTQTPKHLITATGQRVTLRCSPRSGDLSVYWYQQSLDQGLQFLIQYYNGEERAKGNILERFSAQQFPDLHSELNLSSLELGDSALYFCASTNRRGEAFFGQGTRLTVV.

The chain couples TRBV12-2 to TRBJ2-1; the table's D call of TRBD1 was not tested on the DNA. TRBV12-2 is designated a pseudogene. CDR3 length: 13 amino acids. In DNA, the CDR3 is TGTGCAAGTCGCTTAGCGGGGCACAATGAGCAGTTCTTC. It is translated as CASRLAGHNEQFF.

The chain joins TRBV11-2 to TRBJ2-7; a possible D gene is TRBD1 (6 bases). The V gene lost 1 base and the J gene lost 3 bases, with 10 bases spanning the gap. This CDR3 comprises 14 residues. Per germline, CDR1 SGHAT and CDR2 FQNNGV. The CDR3 coding sequence is TGTGCCAGCAGCTTAGGGCGCAGGGGCTACGAGCAGTACGTC. It translates to CASSLGRRGYEQYV.